Sequencing of this TCR beta chain was carried out in a study of regulatory T cells in long-lasting Graves disease. Study results and caveats: No thyroid tissue was studied; the work used peripheral blood only.

The CDR3 totals 14 residues. V was cut by 2 bases and J by 4 bases, with 15 bases left in between. The V gene's germline CDR1 is DFQATT and CDR2 SNEGSKA (reference sequence). Combining iRepertoire HTBI primers with Arm-PCR of CDR3 regions, the authors built TCR beta libraries. TCRdb re-called the multiplex PCR reads with MiXCR, one entry per CDR3 protein. The top ten hold less than 35% of the sample, which has over 300,000 distinct CDR3 sequences, around 19% seen once. This clonotype was observed a few times. Antigen: not known. This sample's time point: persistent/refractory GD, antithyroid drugs over 5 years with positive TRAb. The TCR library was prepared using RNA isolated from PBMCs.

The rearrangement links TRBV20-1 to TRBJ2-7; D uncertain. This clonotype was sampled from a female donor with Graves disease. Specimen: peripheral blood mononuclear cells (PBMCs), collected when the disease was refractory, from a patient treated with antithyroid drugs. As DNA, the CDR3 is TGCAGTGCTAGATTCCCCAGTCGTTCATACGAGCAGTACTTC. Translated: CSARFPSRSYEQYF.